Here is one TCR beta chain with its context. Germline and junction disagree at one end, which may indicate a read error. This sample was taken from a study of identical twins. Using its own MiXCR run on the 5' RACE reads, TCRdb lists one record per CDR3 protein. The profile covers approximately 490,000 distinct CDR3 sequences, with about a fifth appearing a single time and about 0.48% taken by the ten largest. The CDR3 contains 15 residues. The germline CDR1 and CDR2 sequences are MDHEN and SYDVKM. Donors uniformly comprised healthy Caucasians. The same sample was also used in a study of yellow fever vaccine responses in identical twins.

The chain is built from TRBV28 and TRBJ2-7, with 11 bases fitting TRBD1. The receptor's source is a woman aged 18-35 years in good health. The sample consisted of CD4+ T cells sorted from blood. This CDR3 is CASSSGTGGLLGQNF. DNA of the CDR3: TGTGCCAGCAGTTCGGGGACAGGGGGACTCCTGGGACAGAACTTC.